Following are 15 T cell receptor beta chains from one sample sequenced in a study of T cell responses to AZD1222 COVID-19 vaccine. Sequencing used immunoSEQ multiplex PCR; TCRdb keeps in-frame clones, though not all of them. This sample yields some 110,000 clones, of which roughly 82% are seen a single time; 4.5% to 6% belongs to the top ten. Material: peripheral blood, obtained on day 0 of AZD1222 vaccination. These receptors came from an adult in good health.

The rearrangement uses TRBV11-2 and TRBJ1-1; D unresolved. There are 12 residues in the CDR3. V lost 4 bases to trimming and J lost 2 bases, with 5 bases between them. CDR1 and CDR2 (germline): SGHAT, FQNNGV. The CDR3 coding sequence is TGTGCCAGCAGCTCGGACAACACTGAAGCTTTCTTT. Translating it yields CASSSDNTEAFF.

Ten or more counts support this clone. The chain combines TRBV19 with TRBJ1-1, with D uncertain. Deletions cut 6 bases from V and 5 bases from J, with 13 bases between. CDR1 is LNHDA and CDR2 is SQIVND in the germline V gene (reference sequence). This CDR3 contains 13 residues. This CDR3 reads CASSLGPSTEAFF. The DNA for the CDR3 is TGTGCCAGTAGCCTCGGTCCCAGTACTGAAGCTTTCTTT.

V and J are TRBV6-6 and TRBJ1-6; D ambiguous. Trimming took 3 bases from V and 2 from J, leaving 11 bases between them. Germline CDR1 and CDR2: MNHNY and SVGAGI (reference sequence). This CDR3 comprises 16 residues. CDR3 sequence reads: CASSYFDGTYNSPLHF. As DNA, the CDR3 is TGTGCCAGCAGTTATTTCGACGGCACCTATAATTCACCCCTCCACTTT.

The rearrangement joins TRBV5-5 to TRBJ1-2; D is unresolved. The length of the CDR3 is 13 residues. V lost 0 bases and J lost 4, with 7 bases in between. Looked up from germline, CDR1 is SGHKS and CDR2 is YYEKEE (reference sequence). The CDR3 nucleotides read TGTGCCAGCAGCTTGGGGGCCGGCTATGGCTACACCTTC. Its protein is CASSLGAGYGYTF.

This chain uses TRBV7-2 with TRBJ2-5; D unresolved. V gave up 0 bases and J gave up 1 base, with 6 bases separating them. The CDR3 is made up of 14 amino acids. Per the germline V gene, CDR1 is SGHTA and CDR2 is FQGNSA. CDR3 protein: CASSLAPVQETQYF. The DNA for the CDR3 is TGTGCCAGCAGCTTAGCGCCAGTCCAAGAGACCCAGTACTTC.

The rearrangement uses TRBV4-1 and TRBJ1-2; TRBD1 might be the D (6 bases). V lost 3 bases and J lost 3, with 17 bases in between. Germline V gene data show CDR1 as MGHRA and CDR2 as YSYEKL. The CDR3 has 16 residues. The CDR3 reads CASSQAGTKPYYGYTF. CDR3 DNA: TGCGCCAGCAGCCAGGCCGGGACAAAGCCCTACTATGGCTACACCTTC.

The chain links TRBV19 to TRBJ1-4; tentatively, D is TRBD1 (5 bases). From germline, CDR1 is LNHDA and CDR2 SQIVND (reference sequence). This CDR3 comprises 14 residues. The V and J ends lost 3 bases and 6 bases respectively, with 11 bases between them. The CDR3 spells CASSMPGRDEKLFF. For the CDR3, the DNA is TGTGCCAGTAGTATGCCCGGCAGGGATGAAAAACTGTTTTTT.

The genes are TRBV5-4 and TRBJ1-2; possible D gene TRBD1, 6 bases. This CDR3 has 15 residues. V lost 4 bases and J 4 bases, leaving 17 bases between the germline ends. Germline lookup yields CDR1 SGHNT and CDR2 YYREEE (reference sequence). CDR3 region: CASSPQQGTAYGYTF. The CDR3 nucleotides are TGTGCCAGCAGCCCTCAACAGGGTACCGCCTATGGCTACACCTTC.

J is TRBJ2-7 and V is TRBV5-1; possibly TRBD1 for D (5 bases). Trimming cost V 2 bases and J 5 bases, with 14 bases left between them. The CDR3 contains 14 residues. From germline, CDR1 is SGHRS and CDR2 YFSETQ. The CDR3, as DNA: TGCGCCAGCAGCTTACTCCAGACAGAGGACGAGCAGTACTTC. It codes for CASSLLQTEDEQYF.

V and J are TRBV2 and TRBJ1-2; 7 bases are shared with TRBD1. This CDR3 has 14 residues. Germline trimming cut 4 bases from V and 3 bases from J; bases unmatched to any gene: 5. Germline-derived CDR1 and CDR2 are SNHLY and FYNNEI. The CDR3 protein is CASSVARGDYGYTF. The CDR3 bases are TGTGCCAGCAGTGTTGCCAGGGGGGACTATGGCTACACCTTC.

This chain connects TRBV3-1 (or the pseudogene TRBV3-2) to TRBJ1-1; maybe TRBD1 (5 bases). This CDR3 has 17 amino acids. Germline-derived CDR1 and CDR2 are LGHDT and YNNKEL (reference sequence). V lost 4 bases and J lost 0, with 18 bases in between. CDR3 amino acids: CASSRSGGLAMNTEAFF. The CDR3 DNA reads as TGTGCCAGCAGCCGGAGCGGGGGTCTAGCGATGAACACTGAAGCTTTCTTT.

This clone has a handful of counts. The genes are TRBV12-5 and TRBJ2-5; no firm D call. Trimming stripped 3 bases from V and 7 bases from J, with 6 bases between. Germline V gene data show CDR1 as LGHNT and CDR2 as FRNRAP. This CDR3 spans 11 amino acids. The CDR3 here is CASGFSWTQYF. CDR3 nucleotide sequence: TGTGCTAGTGGTTTTTCTTGGACCCAGTACTTC.

This clone was counted only a few times. V and J are TRBV10-2 and TRBJ1-1; 8 bases agree with TRBD1. CDR1 WSHSY and CDR2 SAAADI come from the germline V gene. This CDR3 has 15 residues. The V gene end was trimmed by 4 bases and the J gene end by 3 bases; junction bases not matched to a gene: 7. This CDR3 reads CASSAGDRGYTEAFF. DNA for the CDR3: TGCGCCAGCAGTGCAGGAGACAGGGGTTACACTGAAGCTTTCTTT.

J is TRBJ1-3 and V is TRBV11-2; D is uncertain. Trimming pared 5 bases from V and 3 bases from J, leaving 14 bases between. The length of the CDR3 is 15 residues. Germline CDR1 is SGHAT and CDR2 is FQNNGV. For the CDR3, the DNA is TGTGCCAGCAGCCAAGGCGGGTCAAATGGAAACACCATATATTTT. It translates to CASSQGGSNGNTIYF. The entire variable domain, with the rest obtained from reference TRBV11-2 and TRBJ1-3, is as follows: EAGVAQSPRYKIIEKRQSVAFWCNPISGHATLYWYQQILGQGPKLLIQFQNNGVVDDSQLPKDRFSAERLKGVDSTLKIQPAKLEDSAVYLCASSQGGSNGNTIYFGEGSWLTVV.

This clone was observed once. The CDR3 sequence: CATSRGHRVNTEAFF. The CDR3 DNA sequence: TGTGCCACCAGCAGGGGCCACAGGGTTAACACTGAAGCTTTCTTT. This sequence joins TRBV15 and TRBJ1-1, with a tentative D call TRBD1 (6 bases). CDR3 size: 15 residues. Between the trimmed V and J ends, which lost 3 bases and 2 bases, there was a span of 13 bases. Germline CDR1 LNHNV, CDR2 YYDKDF (reference sequence).